This entry concerns a single T cell receptor (beta chain). Authors' data handling: It was from reference gene primer amplification that nucleated cell counts were estimated. Sequencing used immunoSEQ multiplex PCR; TCRdb keeps in-frame clones, though not all of them. V, J and clone size were drawn from that table, and D and trimming were deduced from the DNA. The sample includes a few hundred thousand clones, about 85% of them seen just once. Trimming stripped 6 bases from V and 8 bases from J, with 23 bases between. Germline V lookup: CDR1 SNHLY, CDR2 FYNNEI. The CDR3 covers 16 residues. This entry comes from a study of blood T cell repertoires in COVID-19. Background on the study: COVID-19 samples collected from the United States, Italy and Spain covered acute and convalescent phases. Nucleic acid was either cDNA or gDNA, and it came from T cells, B-cell-depleted T cells, or PBMCs.

J is TRBJ2-1 and V is TRBV2; possible D gene TRBD1, 5 bases. Sequencing was done on a sample of peripheral blood. The TCR sequence derives from a man aged 45 to 65 who had recovered from COVID-19. The CDR3 reads CASRPQLGLALYEQFF. The CDR3 bases are TGTGCCAGCAGACCTCAATTGGGGCTTGCTCTCTATGAGCAGTTCTTC.